A selection of T cell receptor beta chains follows, all from one sample in a study of T cells in Graves' hyperthyroidism and ophthalmopathy. TCRdb used MiXCR to reprocess the multiplex PCR reads, holding one entry per CDR3 protein. Among around 350,000 distinct CDR3 sequences, about 18% were seen once, and the ten largest hold 3.5% to 4%. The sequenced material came from blood. These receptors originate from a woman younger than 35 with Graves' hyperthyroidism. CDR3s include the opening cysteine and the closing phenylalanine or tryptophan.

V gene: TRBV2; J gene: TRBJ2-7; CDR3 protein: CASSAGMYEQYF
V gene: TRBV7-8; J gene: TRBJ2-5; CDR3 protein: CASSVRDRVIETQYF
V gene: TRBV7-3; J gene: TRBJ1-6; CDR3 protein: CASSLVPGRSPLHF
V gene: TRBV5-5; J gene: TRBJ1-1; CDR3 protein: CASSGLPNTANTEAFF
V gene: TRBV13; J gene: TRBJ2-5; CDR3 protein: CASSPQGRTTPEEETQYF
V gene: TRBV4-1; J gene: TRBJ2-5; CDR3 protein: CASSPPGRSETQYF
V gene: TRBV12-3/TRBV12-4; J gene: TRBJ2-3; CDR3 protein: CASSPSPRGTDTQYF
V gene: TRBV12-3/TRBV12-4; J gene: TRBJ1-2; CDR3 protein: CASSLVRQIYGYTF
V gene: TRBV6-1; J gene: TRBJ1-5; CDR3 protein: CASAMRGMGNQPQHF
V gene: TRBV6-2/TRBV6-3; J gene: TRBJ1-5; CDR3 protein: CASSLGQENQPQHF
V gene: TRBV3-1; J gene: TRBJ2-2; CDR3 protein: CASSLAQYGELFF
V gene: TRBV6-5; J gene: TRBJ1-6; CDR3 protein: CASSYSGGYNSPLHF
V gene: TRBV4-1; J gene: TRBJ1-5; CDR3 protein: CASSQDAEQPQHF